The 8 T cell receptor beta chains in this list originate from one sample, sequenced in a study of shared clonotypes between healthy human individuals. The assay was immunoSEQ multiplex PCR, and TCRdb's table has in-frame clones only and misses some. The sample lists approximately 500,000 clones; about 96% were seen once. The sample comprised naive CD4+ T cells sorted from blood. This sample's subset: CD45RA+ positively selected. The receptor source for this set is a woman in her 30s in good health.

The V and J genes are TRBV9 and TRBJ2-2, with TRBD2 matching 7 bases. Losses at the gene ends were 0 bases for V and 5 bases for J; bases not matched to a gene: 7. Germline CDR1 is SGDLS and CDR2 is YYNGEE. The CDR3 is 16 residues long. The CDR3 sequence is CASSVGAGVGTGELFF. CDR3 DNA sequence: TGTGCCAGCAGCGTAGGTGCGGGAGTAGGGACCGGGGAGCTGTTTTTT.

The V call is TRBV6-1, the J call TRBJ1-1; 7 nucleotides match TRBD1. The CDR3 is 13 amino acids. Per germline, CDR1 MNHNS and CDR2 SASEGT. The ends lost 10 bases at V and 2 bases at J; junction bases unmatched: 7. Here the CDR3 reads CATSTGTNTEAFF. CDR3 DNA: TGTGCCACCTCGACAGGGACAAACACTGAAGCTTTCTTT.

The chain employs TRBV14 and TRBJ2-2; 10 positions match TRBD1. Trimming took 1 base from V and 5 from J; bases not matched to a gene: 7. Germline V CDR1 and CDR2: SGHDN, FVKESK. The CDR3 has 17 residues. The CDR3 nucleotides are TGTGCCAGCAGCCAAGGAAGGACAGGGGGAGATACCGGGGAGCTGTTTTTT. Translation gives CASSQGRTGGDTGELFF.

The chain combines TRBV7-2 with TRBJ2-2; D is unclear. V lost 2 bases, J lost 0 bases, and 10 bases lay in between. CDR3 length equals 16 residues. Germline CDR1 is SGHTA and CDR2 is FQGNSA. The CDR3 DNA sequence: TGTGCCAGCAGCTTATTTGGTTGGGCGAACACCGGGGAGCTGTTTTTT. Encoded protein: CASSLFGWANTGELFF.

This chain uses TRBV15 with TRBJ2-7, with 11 bases that match TRBD2. V lost 2 bases to trimming and J lost 3 bases; unmatched junction nucleotides: 6. CDR1 is LNHNV and CDR2 is YYDKDF in the germline V gene (reference sequence). There are 16 residues in the CDR3. Here the CDR3 DNA reads TGTGCCACCAGCAGATCCACTAGCGGGAGCATCTACGAGCAGTACTTC. This gives the protein CATSRSTSGSIYEQYF.

The rearrangement links TRBV5-1 to TRBJ1-1; D is perhaps TRBD1 (5 bases). This CDR3 comprises 14 residues. The V and J ends lost 4 bases and 5 bases respectively, with 15 bases between them. Looked up from germline, CDR1 is SGHRS and CDR2 is YFSETQ. The CDR3 region is CASSPAQGVTEAFF. The CDR3 nucleotides read TGCGCCAGCAGCCCAGCCCAGGGAGTAACTGAAGCTTTCTTT.

This chain joins TRBV2 and TRBJ1-5, with TRBD1 as a possible D gene (6 bases). CDR1 is SNHLY and CDR2 is FYNNEI in the germline V gene. The ends were cut back, 5 bases at V and 6 bases at J, with 11 bases in the middle. The CDR3 covers 13 residues. The CDR3 here is CASSSAGVQPQHF. The CDR3 bases are TGTGCCAGCAGTTCCGCAGGGGTTCAGCCCCAGCATTTT.

The chain joins TRBV10-3 to TRBJ2-3, with TRBD2 matching 14 bases. CDR1 is ENHRY, CDR2 SYGVKD, per germline. The trim removed 4 bases at V and 4 bases at J, leaving 4 bases unmatched. This CDR3 contains 16 residues. CDR3 DNA: TGTGCCATCAGTGCCGGGACTAGCGGGAGCGCAGATACGCAGTATTTT. Translation gives CAISAGTSGSADTQYF.